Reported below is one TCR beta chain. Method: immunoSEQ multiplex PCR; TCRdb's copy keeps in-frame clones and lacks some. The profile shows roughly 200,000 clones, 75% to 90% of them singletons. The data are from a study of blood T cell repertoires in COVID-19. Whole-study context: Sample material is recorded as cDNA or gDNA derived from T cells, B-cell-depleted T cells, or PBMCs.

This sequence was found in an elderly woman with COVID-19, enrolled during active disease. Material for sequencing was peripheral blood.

CDR3 DNA sequence: TGCGCCAGCAGTTCCGCCGGGACAGGGGCAGGGGAGCAGTACTTC. It yields the protein CASSSAGTGAGEQYF. V is TRBV5-1 and J is TRBJ2-7; TRBD1 aligns across 10 bases. V trimming: 5 bases; J trimming: 7 bases; junction bases outside the gene matches: 12. The germline CDR1 and CDR2 sequences are SGHRS and YFSETQ. The CDR3 contains 15 residues.